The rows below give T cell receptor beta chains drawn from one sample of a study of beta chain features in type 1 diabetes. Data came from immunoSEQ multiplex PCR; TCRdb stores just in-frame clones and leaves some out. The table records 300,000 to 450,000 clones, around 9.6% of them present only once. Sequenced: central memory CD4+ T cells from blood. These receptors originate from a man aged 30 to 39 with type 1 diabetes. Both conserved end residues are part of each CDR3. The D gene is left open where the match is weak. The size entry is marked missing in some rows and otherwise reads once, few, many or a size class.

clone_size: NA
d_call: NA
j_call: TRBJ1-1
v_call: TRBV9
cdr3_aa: CASSQAPGVAFF
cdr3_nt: TGTGCCAGCAGCCAAGCCCCTGGGGTAGCTTTCTTT

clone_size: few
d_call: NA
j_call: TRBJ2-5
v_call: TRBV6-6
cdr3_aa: CASSGGETQYF
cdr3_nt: TGTGCCAGCAGTGGCGGAGAGACCCAGTACTTC

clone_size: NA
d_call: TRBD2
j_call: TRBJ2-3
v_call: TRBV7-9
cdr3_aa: CASSSQPGSGADTQYF
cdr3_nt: TGTGCCAGCAGCTCTCAACCGGGGAGCGGGGCAGATACGCAGTATTTT

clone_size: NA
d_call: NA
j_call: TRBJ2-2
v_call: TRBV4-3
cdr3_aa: CASSQGGSGLTGELFF
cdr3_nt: TGCGCCAGCAGCCAAGGAGGGTCAGGGTTAACCGGGGAGCTGTTTTTT

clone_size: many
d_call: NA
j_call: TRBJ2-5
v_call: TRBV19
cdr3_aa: CASRNAVAQYF
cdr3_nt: TGTGCCAGTAGGAACGCCGTGGCCCAGTACTTC

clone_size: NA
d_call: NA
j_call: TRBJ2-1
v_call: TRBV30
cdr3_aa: CAWRVNSNEQFF
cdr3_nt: TGTGCCTGGAGAGTGAACAGCAATGAGCAGTTCTTC

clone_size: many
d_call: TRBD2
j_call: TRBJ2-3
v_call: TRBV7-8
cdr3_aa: CASSLGLADTQYF
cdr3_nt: TGTGCCAGCAGCTTAGGACTAGCCGATACGCAGTATTTT

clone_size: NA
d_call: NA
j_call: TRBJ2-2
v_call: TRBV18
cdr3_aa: CASSPSGVGTGELFF
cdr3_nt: TGTGCCAGCTCACCGTCGGGAGTAGGGACCGGGGAGCTGTTTTTT

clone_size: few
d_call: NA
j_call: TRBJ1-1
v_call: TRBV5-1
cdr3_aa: CASSLSGVTEAFF
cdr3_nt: TGCGCCAGCAGCTTAAGTGGAGTCACTGAAGCTTTCTTT

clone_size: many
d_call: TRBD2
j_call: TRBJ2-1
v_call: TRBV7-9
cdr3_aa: CASSSFYGGGTYNEQFF
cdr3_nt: TGTGCCAGCAGCTCCTTTTACGGGGGAGGGACCTACAATGAGCAGTTCTTC

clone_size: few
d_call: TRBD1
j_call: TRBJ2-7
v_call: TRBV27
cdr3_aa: CASRKKAGGVYEQYF
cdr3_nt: TGTGCCAGCAGGAAGAAGGCAGGGGGCGTTTACGAGCAGTACTTC

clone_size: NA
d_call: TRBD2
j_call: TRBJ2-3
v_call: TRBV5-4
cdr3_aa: CASTPMTSGRSTDTQYF
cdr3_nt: TGTGCCAGCACCCCGATGACTAGCGGGAGGTCTACAGATACGCAGTATTTT

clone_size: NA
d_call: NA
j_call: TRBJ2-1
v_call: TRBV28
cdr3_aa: CASSFWLIRGRGNEQFF
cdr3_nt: TGTGCCAGCAGTTTCTGGCTTATCCGGGGGCGCGGTAATGAGCAGTTCTTC

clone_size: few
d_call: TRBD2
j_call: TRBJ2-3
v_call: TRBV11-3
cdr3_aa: CASSLAGLAERTDTQYF
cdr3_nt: TGTGCCAGCAGCTTAGCGGGACTAGCGGAGCGCACAGATACGCAGTATTTT

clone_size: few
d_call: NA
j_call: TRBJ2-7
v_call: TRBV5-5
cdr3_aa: CASSLDWDLSSYEQYF
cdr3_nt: TGTGCCAGCAGCTTGGATTGGGACTTAAGCTCCTACGAGCAGTACTTC

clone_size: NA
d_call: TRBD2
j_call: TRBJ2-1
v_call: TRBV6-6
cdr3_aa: CASSYGTRGNNEQFF
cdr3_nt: TGTGCCAGCAGTTACGGGACTAGAGGCAACAATGAGCAGTTCTTC

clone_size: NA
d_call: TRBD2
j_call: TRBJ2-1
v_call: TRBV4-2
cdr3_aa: CASSQGDAGAGYNEQFF
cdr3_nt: TGTGCCAGCAGCCAAGGAGATGCGGGAGCGGGTTACAATGAGCAGTTCTTC

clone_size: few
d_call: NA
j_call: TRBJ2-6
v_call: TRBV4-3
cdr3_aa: CASSQEVPTSGANVLTF
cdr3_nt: TGCGCCAGCAGCCAAGAGGTTCCGACCTCTGGGGCCAACGTCCTGACTTTC

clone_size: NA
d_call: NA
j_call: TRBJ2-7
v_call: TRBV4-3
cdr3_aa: CASSLDASSSYEQYF
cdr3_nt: TGCGCCAGCAGTCTTGACGCCTCAAGCTCCTACGAGCAGTACTTC

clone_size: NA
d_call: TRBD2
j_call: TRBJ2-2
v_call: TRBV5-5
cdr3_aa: CASSFLFSGSNRITGELFF
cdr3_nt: TGTGCCAGCAGCTTTCTTTTTAGCGGGAGTAACCGGATCACCGGGGAGCTGTTTTTT

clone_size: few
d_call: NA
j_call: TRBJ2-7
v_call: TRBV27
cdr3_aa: CASTSKVYGSSYEQYF
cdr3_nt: TGTGCCAGCACCTCCAAAGTATACGGGAGCTCCTACGAGCAGTACTTC

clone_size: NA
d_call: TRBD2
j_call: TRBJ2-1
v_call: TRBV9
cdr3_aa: CASSVSGTSGRNEQFF
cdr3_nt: TGTGCCAGCAGCGTATCCGGGACTAGCGGCCGAAATGAGCAGTTCTTC

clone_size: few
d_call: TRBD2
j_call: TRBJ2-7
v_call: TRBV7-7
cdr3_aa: CASSPGLAGAYSQQYF
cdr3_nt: TGTGCCAGCAGCCCAGGACTAGCGGGGGCATATAGCCAACAGTACTTC

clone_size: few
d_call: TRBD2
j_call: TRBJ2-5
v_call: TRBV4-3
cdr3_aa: CASSLGLVGETQYF
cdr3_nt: TGCGCCAGCAGCCTTGGACTAGTCGGAGAGACCCAGTACTTC

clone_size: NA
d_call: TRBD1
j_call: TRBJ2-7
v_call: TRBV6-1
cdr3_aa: CASSGGRGMGEQYF
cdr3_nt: TGTGCCAGCAGTGGCGGCAGGGGGATGGGGGAGCAGTACTTC

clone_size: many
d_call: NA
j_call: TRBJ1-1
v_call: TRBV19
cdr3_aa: CASTNRGRANTEAFF
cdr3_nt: TGTGCCAGCACTAACCGGGGCAGGGCGAACACTGAAGCTTTCTTT

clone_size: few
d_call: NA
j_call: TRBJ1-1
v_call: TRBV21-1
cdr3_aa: CASKLRGNTEAFF
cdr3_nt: TGTGCCAGCAAATTGAGGGGGAACACTGAAGCTTTCTTT

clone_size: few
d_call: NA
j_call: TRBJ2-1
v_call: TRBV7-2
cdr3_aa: CASRIINEQFF
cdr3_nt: TGTGCCAGCAGGATCATTAATGAGCAGTTCTTC

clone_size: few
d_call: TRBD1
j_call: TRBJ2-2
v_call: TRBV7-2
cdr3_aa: CASSPTTGGGTGELFF
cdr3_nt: TGTGCCAGCAGCCCGACGACAGGGGGCGGCACCGGGGAGCTGTTTTTT

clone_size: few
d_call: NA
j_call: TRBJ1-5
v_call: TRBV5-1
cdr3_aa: CASSLGQINQPQHF
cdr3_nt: TGCGCCAGCAGCTTGGGACAAATCAATCAGCCCCAGCATTTT

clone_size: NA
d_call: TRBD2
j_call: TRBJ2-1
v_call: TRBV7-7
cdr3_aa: CASSMGLAGDNEQFF
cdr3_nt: TGTGCCAGCAGCATGGGACTAGCGGGGGACAATGAGCAGTTCTTC

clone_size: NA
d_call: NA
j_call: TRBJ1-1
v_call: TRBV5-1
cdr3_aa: CASSLAEGTEAFF
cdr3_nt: TGCGCCAGCAGCTTGGCCGAGGGGACTGAAGCTTTCTTT

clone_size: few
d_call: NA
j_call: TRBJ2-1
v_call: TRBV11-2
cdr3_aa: CASSSFYNEQFF
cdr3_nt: TGTGCCAGCAGCTCCTTCTACAATGAGCAGTTCTTC

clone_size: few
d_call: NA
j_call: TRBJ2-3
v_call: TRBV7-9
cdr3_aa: CASSLAIRGTDTQYF
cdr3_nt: TGTGCCAGCAGCTTAGCGATAAGGGGCACAGATACGCAGTATTTT

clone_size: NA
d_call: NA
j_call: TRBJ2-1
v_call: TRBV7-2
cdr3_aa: CASSPRGSSDNEQFF
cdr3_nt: TGTGCCAGCAGCCCGAGGGGGAGTAGCGACAATGAGCAGTTCTTC

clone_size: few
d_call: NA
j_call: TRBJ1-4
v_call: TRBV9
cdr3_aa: CASSVGLQNPEKLFF
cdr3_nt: TGTGCCAGCAGCGTAGGACTACAGAACCCTGAAAAACTGTTTTTT

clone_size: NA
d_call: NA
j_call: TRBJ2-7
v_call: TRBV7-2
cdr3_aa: CASSLDVSSYEQYF
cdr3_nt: TGTGCCAGCAGCTTAGACGTAAGCTCCTACGAGCAGTACTTC

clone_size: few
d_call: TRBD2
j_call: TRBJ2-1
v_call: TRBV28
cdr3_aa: CASSFAGGSSYNEQFF
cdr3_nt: TGTGCCAGCAGTTTTGCCGGCGGGAGCTCCTACAATGAGCAGTTCTTC

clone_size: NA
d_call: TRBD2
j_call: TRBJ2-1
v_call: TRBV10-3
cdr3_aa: CASSSQTSGRYNEQFF
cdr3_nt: TGTGCCAGCAGTTCCCAAACTAGCGGGAGATACAATGAGCAGTTCTTC

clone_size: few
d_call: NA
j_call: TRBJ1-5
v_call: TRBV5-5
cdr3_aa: CASTRQGNQPQHF
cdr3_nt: TGTGCCAGCACGCGACAGGGCAATCAGCCCCAGCATTTT

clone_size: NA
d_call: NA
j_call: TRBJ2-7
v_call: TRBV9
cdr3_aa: CASSVEWGGEQYF
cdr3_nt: TGTGCCAGCAGCGTAGAGTGGGGCGGGGAGCAGTACTTC

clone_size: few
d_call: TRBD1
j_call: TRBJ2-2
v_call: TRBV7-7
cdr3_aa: CASSSTGSGTGELFF
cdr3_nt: TGTGCCAGCAGCTCGACAGGGTCGGGCACCGGGGAGCTGTTTTTT

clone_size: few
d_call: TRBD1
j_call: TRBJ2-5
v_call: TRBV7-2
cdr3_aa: CASSWQGAGGETQYF
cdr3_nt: TGTGCCAGCAGCTGGCAGGGGGCCGGAGGGGAGACCCAGTACTTC

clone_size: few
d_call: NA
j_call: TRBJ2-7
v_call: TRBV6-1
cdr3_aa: CASTSAYEQYF
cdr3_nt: TGTGCCAGCACCTCGGCATACGAGCAGTACTTC

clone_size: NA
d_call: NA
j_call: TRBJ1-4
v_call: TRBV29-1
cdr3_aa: CSVGQGRDNEKLFF
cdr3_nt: TGCAGCGTTGGGCAGGGGAGGGATAATGAAAAACTGTTTTTT

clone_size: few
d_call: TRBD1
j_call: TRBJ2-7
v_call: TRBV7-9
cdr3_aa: CASSSRTGGGHEQYF
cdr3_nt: TGTGCCAGCAGCTCTCGGACAGGGGGCGGCCACGAGCAGTACTTC

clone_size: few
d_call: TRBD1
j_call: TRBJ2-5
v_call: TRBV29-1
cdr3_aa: CSVELDRGQTQYF
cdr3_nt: TGCAGCGTTGAACTTGACAGGGGGCAGACCCAGTACTTC

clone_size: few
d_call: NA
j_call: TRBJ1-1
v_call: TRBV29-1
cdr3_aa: CSVDDRNTEAFF
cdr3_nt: TGCAGCGTTGACGACAGGAACACTGAAGCTTTCTTT

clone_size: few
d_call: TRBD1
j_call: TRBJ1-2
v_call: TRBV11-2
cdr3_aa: CASSPDRVLSYGYTF
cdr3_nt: TGTGCCAGCAGCCCCGACAGGGTACTGTCGTATGGCTACACCTTC

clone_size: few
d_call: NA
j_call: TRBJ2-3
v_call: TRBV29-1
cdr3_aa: CSASGSKRDTQYF
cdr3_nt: TGCAGCGCAAGCGGGTCAAAGCGCGATACGCAGTATTTT

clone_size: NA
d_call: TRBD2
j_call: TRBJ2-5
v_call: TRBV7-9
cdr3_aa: CASSTRRGGEHETQYF
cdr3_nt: TGTGCCAGCAGCACACGTCGTGGGGGGGAGCATGAGACCCAGTACTTC

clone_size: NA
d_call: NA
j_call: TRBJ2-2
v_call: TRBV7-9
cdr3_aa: CASRGGNTGELFF
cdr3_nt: TGTGCCAGCAGAGGGGGTAACACCGGGGAGCTGTTTTTT

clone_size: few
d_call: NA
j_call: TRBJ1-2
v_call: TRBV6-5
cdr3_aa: CASSFLGEGGYTF
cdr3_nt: TGTGCCAGCAGTTTCTTAGGGGAAGGTGGCTACACCTTC

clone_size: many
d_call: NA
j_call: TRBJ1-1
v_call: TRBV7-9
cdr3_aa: CASRSRDSEAFF
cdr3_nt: TGTGCCAGCAGATCCAGGGATTCTGAAGCTTTCTTT

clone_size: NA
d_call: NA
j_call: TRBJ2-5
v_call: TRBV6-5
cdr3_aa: CASSRTGETQYF
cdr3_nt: TGTGCCAGCAGTAGGACGGGGGAGACCCAGTACTTC

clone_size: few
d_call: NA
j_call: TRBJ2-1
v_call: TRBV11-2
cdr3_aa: CASSLMNEQFF
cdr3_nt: TGTGCCAGCAGCTTGATGAATGAGCAGTTCTTC

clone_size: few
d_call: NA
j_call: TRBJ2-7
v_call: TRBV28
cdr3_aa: CASGTRTLSYEQYF
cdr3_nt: TGTGCCAGCGGTACACGCACCCTCTCCTACGAGCAGTACTTC

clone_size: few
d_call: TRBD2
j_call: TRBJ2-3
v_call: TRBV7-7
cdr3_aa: CASSLTGGGRTDTQYF
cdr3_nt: TGTGCCAGCAGCTTAACGGGGGGCGGGAGGACAGATACGCAGTATTTT

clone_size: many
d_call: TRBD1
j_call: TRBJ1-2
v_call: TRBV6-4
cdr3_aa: CASSQTGYDYGYTF
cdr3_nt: TGTGCCAGCAGCCAGACAGGGTATGACTATGGCTACACCTTC

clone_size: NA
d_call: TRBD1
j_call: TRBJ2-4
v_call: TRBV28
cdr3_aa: CASSFRDRGDIQYF
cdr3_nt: TGTGCCAGCAGTTTCCGGGACAGGGGCGACATTCAGTACTTC